A single T cell receptor beta chain is shown here with its context. The sample comes from a study of blood T cell repertoires in COVID-19. TCRdb keeps only in-frame clones here, not all; method: immunoSEQ multiplex PCR. The sample shows about 150,000 clones, roughly 78% of them seen only once. The CDR3 consists of 15 residues. Trimming stripped 0 bases from V and 10 bases from J, with 13 bases between. Germline loops: CDR1 LNHDA, CDR2 SQIVND (reference sequence). The chain combines TRBV19 with TRBJ1-6, with D maybe TRBD1 (5 bases). The specimen sequenced was peripheral blood. This TCR was recovered from an older man with acute or convalescent COVID-19. Here the CDR3 DNA reads TGTGCCAGTAGTATAGAATCAGGGAGGAGCTCACCCCTCCACTTT. It encodes CASSIESGRSSPLHF.